This T cell receptor beta chain emerged from a study of regulatory dendritic cells for organ transplantation (dated by TCRdb to 2016 to 2017). Broadly, across the study: Sorted naive and memory CD4+ and CD8+ T cells had their TCRbeta repertoires sequenced both before and after allostimulation with either regulatory or mature dendritic cells.

Naive T cells were sorted as CD45RA+ and memory T cells as CD45RO+ CD4+ or CD8+ cells by FACS. The T cells used for TCR sequencing were obtained from a couple of healthy control subjects. Unstimulated sorted T cell subsets served as baseline controls for the mixed lymphocyte reactions. The Qiagen DNeasy Blood & Tissue Kit was used for extraction of genomic DNA. CDR1 and CDR2, per the germline V gene, are KGHSY and FQNENV. V is clipped by 2 bases and J by 7 bases, and the sequence between their germline boundaries is 17 bases long. Spanning cysteine to phenylalanine, the CDR3 consists of 15 amino acids. Only CDR3 DNA remains: 45 bases, in frame from the first base. A multiplexed two-step PCR with Vbeta-specific forward primers and Jbeta-specific reverse primers was used to amplify the TCRbeta CDR3 regions. The TCRbeta libraries were sequenced on an Illumina instrument via the immunoSEQ service. The source study handled its data this way. V, D and J genes were assigned using IMGT annotation, and counts were corrected for multiplex PCR bias using synthetic CDR3 analogues. Repertoire clonality was computed in the immunoSEQ Analyzer as one minus normalized Shannon entropy. Fisher's exact test with Benjamini-Hochberg false discovery rate control was used to define clonal expansion, with two-tailed P<0.01. TCRdb carries this immuneACCESS record with in-frame sequences only. Its versions omit some clonotypes, under half of them owing to an unresolved V gene in the studies checked, with the rest unexplained. V, J and clone size are those of that table, while D and trimming were read from the DNA. In all, the sample holds 11,000 or so clones, and 72% of those were seen once. Approximately 19% of the sample rests with the top ten.

General findings and caveats noted by the study authors: Allostimulation expanded memory CD8+ clones in both subjects, but regulatory dendritic cells appeared to induce more limited expansion than mature dendritic cells. Highly diverse repertoires were observed in naive CD4+ and CD8+ T cells, whereas lower diversity was observed in memory cells, and the most oligoclonal repertoires were found in memory CD8+ cells. Of the resting subsets, memory CD8+ T cells had the largest number of alloreactive TCR clonotypes. Only a couple of subjects were sequenced, and considerable between-individual heterogeneity in the alloreactive memory CD8+ T cell pool was noted by the authors.

This clone has a handful of counts. Its antigen is not yet known. No per-base quality is available; no much larger clone lies one base away. Sequenced: memory CD8+ T cells from blood. The meaning of the sample's cell subset or site label: CD45RO+ memory T cells. This receptor was obtained from a human donor in good health. The chain was built from TRBV16 and TRBJ1-1, and the D gene may be TRBD1, 6 bases matching. The sequence in DNA is TGTGCCAGCAGCCAACCGGACAGTGGGGAAGGTGAAGCTTTCTTT. It encodes CASSQPDSGEGEAFF.